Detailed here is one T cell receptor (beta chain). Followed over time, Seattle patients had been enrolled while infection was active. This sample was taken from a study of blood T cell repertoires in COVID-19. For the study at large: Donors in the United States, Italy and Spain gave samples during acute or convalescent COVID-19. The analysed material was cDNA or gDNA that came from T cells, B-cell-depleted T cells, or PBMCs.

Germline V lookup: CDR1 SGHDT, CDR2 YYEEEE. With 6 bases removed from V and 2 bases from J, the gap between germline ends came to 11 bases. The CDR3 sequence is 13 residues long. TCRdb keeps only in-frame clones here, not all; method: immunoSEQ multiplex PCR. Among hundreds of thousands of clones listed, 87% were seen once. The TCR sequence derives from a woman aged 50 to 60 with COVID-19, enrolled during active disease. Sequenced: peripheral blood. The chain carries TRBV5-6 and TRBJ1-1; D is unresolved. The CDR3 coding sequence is TGTGCCAGCATATACAGACAAAACACTGAAGCTTTCTTT. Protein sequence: CASIYRQNTEAFF.